The 24 T cell receptor beta chains below come from one sample, sequenced in a study of blood T cell repertoires in COVID-19. The data were produced by immunoSEQ multiplex PCR, yet TCRdb's version contains in-frame clones alone and is incomplete. In the table there are 350,000 to 400,000 clones, roughly 90% of which are singletons. Sequencing input: PBMCs or T cells enriched from blood (not recorded which). These receptors were collected from a woman aged 35 to 49 who had been exposed to COVID-19.

In DNA form, the CDR3 reads TGTGCCAGCAGTTACTCGGGCAGAGCAAACTATGGCTACACCTTC. Its protein is CASSYSGRANYGYTF. J is TRBJ1-2 and V is TRBV6-5; no definite D call. The CDR3 is 15 amino acids. Trimming took off 0 bases at V and 2 bases at J, with 10 bases between the two ends. Germline lookup yields CDR1 MNHEY and CDR2 SVGAGI.

This chain links TRBV19 with TRBJ1-1, with 8 nucleotides matching TRBD1. The ends lost 4 bases at V and 6 bases at J; junction bases unmatched: 7. The V gene's germline CDR1 is LNHDA and CDR2 SQIVND (reference sequence). The CDR3 loop spans 14 amino acids. CDR3 in amino acids: CASSRDRGRAEAFF. The CDR3 DNA reads TGTGCCAGTAGTAGAGACAGGGGACGGGCTGAAGCTTTCTTT.

This sequence joins TRBV6-5 and TRBJ1-5; TRBD1 aligns across 7 bases. Germline V CDR1 and CDR2: MNHEY, SVGAGI. The V and J ends lost 6 bases and 0 bases, in that order; junction bases with no gene match: 5. The CDR3 consists of 15 residues. CDR3 sequence reads: CASSVDRYSNQPQHF. CDR3 bases: TGTGCCAGCAGCGTGGACAGGTATAGCAATCAGCCCCAGCATTTT.

The CDR3 nucleotides read TGCGCCAGCAGCCAAGATCTGCAGGGTTCCTACGAGCAGTACTTC. Residues: CASSQDLQGSYEQYF. This sequence joins TRBV4-3 and TRBJ2-7, with TRBD1 as a possible D gene (5 bases). This CDR3 spans 15 amino acids. V gave up 0 bases and J gave up 1 base, with 10 bases separating them. Germline CDR1 reads LGHNA; CDR2 reads YSLEER.

The rearrangement joins TRBV15 to TRBJ2-3; a possible D gene is TRBD2 (7 bases). Germline CDR1 reads LNHNV; CDR2 reads YYDKDF (reference sequence). The V and J ends lost 4 bases and 0 bases respectively, with 20 bases between them. This CDR3 has 18 residues. This CDR3 is CATSKTRGAGTSTDTQYF. The CDR3 region has the DNA TGTGCCACCAGCAAAACCCGGGGGGCGGGAACTAGCACAGATACGCAGTATTTT.

The CDR3 DNA reads as TGTGCCAGCAGCTTAGCTGGGGTGACTAGCGGGAGGGGCGAGCAGTACTTC. Its translation: CASSLAGVTSGRGEQYF. J is TRBJ2-7 and V is TRBV7-6, with TRBD2 matching over 14 bases. The CDR3 loop spans 17 amino acids. Germline CDR1 reads SGHVS; CDR2 reads FNYEAQ. V lost 0 bases to trimming and J lost 6 bases; unmatched junction nucleotides: 7.

The rearrangement links TRBV27 to TRBJ2-3; D perhaps matches TRBD1 (5 bases). CDR3 length equals 17 residues. Germline lookup yields CDR1 MNHEY and CDR2 SMNVEV (reference sequence). Trimming took off 0 bases at V and 0 bases at J, with 13 bases between the two ends. In DNA form, the CDR3 reads TGTGCCAGCAGTTTATCTTACAGGCACTCTAGCACAGATACGCAGTATTTT. Its translation is CASSLSYRHSSTDTQYF.

The V gene is TRBV19, the J gene TRBJ1-1, with unresolved D. Germline assignment: CDR1 LNHDA and CDR2 SQIVND (reference sequence). The CDR3 extends over 13 amino acids. V lost 4 bases to trimming and J lost 0 bases, with 6 bases between them. This CDR3 reads CASSNIMNTEAFF. For the CDR3, the DNA is TGTGCCAGTAGTAACATAATGAACACTGAAGCTTTCTTT.

This sequence joins TRBV5-5 and TRBJ1-1, with 8 bases matching TRBD1. This CDR3 is 16 amino acids long. The V and J ends lost 2 bases and 1 base, in that order; junction bases with no gene match: 7. Germline V lookup: CDR1 SGHKS, CDR2 YYEKEE (reference sequence). CDR3 residues: CASSFPTGTGNTEAFF. The CDR3 DNA follows: TGTGCCAGCAGCTTCCCAACCGGGACAGGGAACACTGAAGCTTTCTTT.

Comments on this clone: Other DNA sequences within the sample encode an identical CDR3. The chain recombines TRBV19 with TRBJ2-3; a weak D match, TRBD1 (6 bases). V gave up 3 bases and J gave up 0 bases, with 7 bases separating them. The CDR3 covers 14 residues. Germline loops: CDR1 LNHDA, CDR2 SQIVND (reference sequence). This CDR3 reads CASSIGQSTDTQYF. The CDR3 nucleotides read TGTGCCAGTAGTATTGGACAGAGCACAGATACGCAGTATTTT.

This rearrangement joins TRBV3-1 (or the pseudogene TRBV3-2) to TRBJ2-5; 7 bases are a match to TRBD2. The CDR3 has 15 residues. Trimming took 4 bases from V and 5 from J; bases not matched to a gene: 10. Germline V gene sequence: CDR1 LGHDT, CDR2 YNNKEL (reference sequence). CDR3: CASSRLRTSKETQYF. CDR3 in DNA: TGTGCCAGCAGCCGATTGCGGACTAGTAAGGAGACCCAGTACTTC.

The V gene is TRBV6-5, the J gene TRBJ2-2, with TRBD2 as a possible D gene (5 bases). CDR3 length equals 15 residues. Germline V gene sequence: CDR1 MNHEY, CDR2 SVGAGI. Trimming pared 8 bases from V and 0 bases from J, leaving 13 bases between. In DNA form, the CDR3 reads TGTGCCAGCGTCAAGGGAGAGCCGAACACCGGGGAGCTGTTTTTT. Amino acids: CASVKGEPNTGELFF.

This chain uses TRBV13 with TRBJ2-7, with D maybe TRBD1 (5 bases). The CDR3 loop spans 12 amino acids. Looked up from germline, CDR1 is PRHDT and CDR2 is FYEKMQ (reference sequence). V lost 5 bases and J lost 5, with 10 bases in between. This chain's CDR3 is CASSRTRDEQYF. DNA for the CDR3: TGTGCCAGCAGCCGGACACGCGACGAGCAGTACTTC.

This clone was found a few times. The chain recombines TRBV2 with TRBJ2-2; TRBD2 is a possible D gene (6 bases). Trimming cost V 4 bases and J 7 bases, with 10 bases left between them. Germline loops: CDR1 SNHLY, CDR2 FYNNEI. The CDR3 contains 13 residues. The CDR3 here is CASSGDLSGELFF. CDR3 coding DNA: TGTGCCAGCAGTGGGGACTTAAGCGGGGAGCTGTTTTTT. Based on the CDR3 plus reference TRBV2 and TRBJ2-2, the full variable domain is EPEVTQTPSHQVTQMGQEVILRCVPISNHLYFYWYRQILGQKVEFLVSFYNNEISEKSEIFDDQFSVERPDGSNFTLKIRSTKLEDSAMYFCASSGDLSGELFFGEGSRLTVL.

The rearrangement uses TRBV23-1 and TRBJ2-2; 9 nucleotides agree with TRBD1. TRBV23-1 is an ORF; its function is uncertain. The CDR3 totals 20 residues. V shed 2 bases and J 6 bases; nucleotides not matched to a gene: 19. CDR3 nucleotides: TGCGCCAGCAGTCAACATCCGGGACAGGGCTTTTTTTTAGCCGCCGGGGAGCTGTTTTTT. This codes for CASSQHPGQGFFLAAGELFF.

V gene TRBV30 combines with J gene TRBJ1-2; the D gene is possibly TRBD1 (5 bases). CDR3 length: 13 residues. Germline V gene lookup returns CDR1 GTSNPN and CDR2 SVGIG (reference sequence). V lost 4 bases and J lost 1, with 10 bases in between. The CDR3: CAWNAGFNYGYTF. As DNA, the CDR3 is TGTGCCTGGAATGCAGGGTTTAACTATGGCTACACCTTC.

J is TRBJ1-2 and V is TRBV6-1; 7 bases agree with TRBD1. The CDR3 totals 14 residues. Losses at the gene ends were 2 bases for V and 7 bases for J; bases not matched to a gene: 7. Germline loops: CDR1 MNHNS, CDR2 SASEGT. The CDR3 sequence: CASSERRQGGGYTF. The DNA for the CDR3 is TGTGCCAGCAGTGAACGACGCCAGGGGGGTGGCTACACCTTC.

The chain employs TRBV5-1 and TRBJ2-1; 8 bases line up with TRBD2. Unmatched junction bases numbered 11, after V lost 5 bases and J lost 7 bases. CDR3 size: 15 residues. The V gene's germline CDR1 is SGHRS and CDR2 YFSETQ. DNA of the CDR3: TGCGCCAGCAGTATGGGACTAGATCAATCAAATGAGCAGTTCTTC. Protein product: CASSMGLDQSNEQFF.

This chain joins TRBV10-3 and TRBJ1-1, with unresolved D. The CDR3 sequence is 13 residues long. Per germline, CDR1 ENHRY and CDR2 SYGVKD. V lost 7 bases and J 1 base, leaving 10 bases between the germline ends. For the CDR3, the DNA is TGTGCCATCAACGAGCAGGCGAACACTGAAGCTTTCTTT. As protein: CAINEQANTEAFF.

This chain connects TRBV4-3 to TRBJ1-4; 8 bases fit TRBD1. Germline values: CDR1 LGHNA, CDR2 YSLEER. J gave up 11 bases and V 4 bases, and 12 bases lay outside the gene matches. The CDR3 length is 15 residues. Here the CDR3 reads CASSLRGTGLEKLFF. The DNA of the CDR3 is TGCGCCAGCAGCCTGCGAGGGACAGGTTTGGAGAAACTGTTTTTT.

The V and J genes are TRBV5-8 and TRBJ1-2; D call uncertain. The V end lost 0 bases, the J end lost 14 bases, and 11 bases lay between the germline ends. CDR1 is SGHTS, CDR2 YDEGEE, per germline. This CDR3 has 11 amino acids. The CDR3 here is CASSLAGYQTF. For the CDR3, the DNA is TGTGCCAGCAGCTTGGCCGGGTATCAGACCTTC.

This chain joins TRBV2 and TRBJ1-1; a weak D match, TRBD1 (6 bases). The CDR3 totals 12 residues. The germline V gene encodes CDR1 SNHLY and CDR2 FYNNEI. Trimming took 5 bases from V and 8 from J, leaving 12 bases between them. CDR3 sequence reads: CASSIEGTEAFF. DNA for the CDR3: TGTGCCAGCAGTATCGAAGGGACAGAAGCTTTCTTT.

This chain links TRBV5-6 with TRBJ1-2; 8 bases agree with TRBD1. After removal of 0 bases from V and 4 bases from J, the junction contained 8 bases not matched to a gene. CDR1 and CDR2 (germline): SGHDT, YYEEEE. This CDR3 is 16 amino acids long. CDR3 amino acids: CASSLDPAGGGYGYTF. CDR3 in DNA: TGTGCCAGCAGCTTGGATCCCGCAGGGGGCGGCTATGGCTACACCTTC.

The CDR3 sequence: CASSLRAGGRETQYF. The CDR3 DNA is TGTGCCAGCAGCTTACGAGCGGGGGGACGGGAGACCCAGTACTTC. The chain joins TRBV11-3 to TRBJ2-5; 9 bases line up with TRBD2. The ends lost 2 bases at V and 5 bases at J; junction bases unmatched: 6. Germline V lookup: CDR1 SGHNT, CDR2 YENEEA. The CDR3 spans 15 residues.